Shown below are 32 T cell receptor beta chains from a single sample sequenced in a study of cytomegalovirus exposure and HLA in healthy donors. Primers for the PCR totalled 60 Vbeta and 13 Jbeta. Sequencing used immunoSEQ multiplex PCR; TCRdb keeps in-frame clones, though not all of them. Among about 99,000 clones listed, around 76% were seen once. What was sequenced was PBMCs. Receptors were obtained from a woman between 18 and 29 years old in good health and CMV-seropositive.

The V gene is TRBV6-6, the J gene TRBJ2-1; unclear D gene. V was shortened by 6 bases and J by 7 bases, with 10 bases between the two germline ends. CDR1 and CDR2 (germline): MNHNY, SVGAGI (reference sequence). The CDR3 runs 12 residues. The CDR3 is CASSPSVNEQFF. The CDR3 DNA is TGTGCCAGCAGCCCCTCGGTGAATGAGCAGTTCTTC.

The J gene is TRBJ2-1, the V gene TRBV5-4; D gene ambiguous. The CDR3 covers 14 residues. V lost 0 bases, J lost 5 bases, and 9 bases lay in between. Germline assignment: CDR1 SGHNT and CDR2 YYREEE (reference sequence). This CDR3 is CASSLGGRDNEQFF. The CDR3 DNA is TGTGCCAGCAGCTTGGGTGGCCGGGACAATGAGCAGTTCTTC.

The rearrangement uses TRBV14 and TRBJ1-1; D might be TRBD1 (5 bases). The CDR3 is 14 amino acids. V lost 2 bases to trimming and J lost 4 bases, with 11 bases between them. Germline loops: CDR1 SGHDN, CDR2 FVKESK. The CDR3 sequence: CASSQRQPGTEAFF. CDR3 sequence (DNA): TGTGCCAGCAGCCAAAGACAGCCGGGCACTGAAGCTTTCTTT.

The chain has TRBV19 and TRBJ2-5, with 12 bases fitting TRBD2. Germline CDR1 LNHDA, CDR2 SQIVND (reference sequence). V lost 7 bases and J lost 5; bases outside the gene matches: 8. This CDR3 has 15 residues. The CDR3 loop is CASNLAGGPSETQYF. The CDR3 DNA follows: TGTGCCAGTAATCTAGCGGGGGGGCCTAGTGAGACCCAGTACTTC.

This chain connects TRBV5-5 to TRBJ1-1; TRBD1 agrees at 8 bases. Trimming cost V 0 bases and J 0 bases; bases outside gene matches: 4. This CDR3 is built from 16 residues. Germline V CDR1 and CDR2: SGHKS, YYEKEE (reference sequence). CDR3 loop: CASSLAAGGLNTEAFF. CDR3 bases: TGTGCCAGCAGCTTGGCGGCAGGGGGCCTGAACACTGAAGCTTTCTTT.

The J gene is TRBJ1-1, the V gene TRBV6-5; D is unresolved. Trimming took off 0 bases at V and 1 base at J, with 9 bases between the two ends. Germline CDR1 is MNHEY and CDR2 is SVGAGI. This CDR3 contains 15 residues. The CDR3 protein is CASSYSRVGNTEAFF. The CDR3 DNA reads as TGTGCCAGCAGTTACTCGAGAGTCGGGAACACTGAAGCTTTCTTT.

The chain employs TRBV11-2 and TRBJ1-4; TRBD1 agrees at 8 bases. The length of the CDR3 is 15 residues. Unmatched junction bases numbered 8, after V lost 3 bases and J lost 8 bases. The germline V gene encodes CDR1 SGHAT and CDR2 FQNNGV. The CDR3 nucleotides read TGTGCCAGCAGCTTGGGCAGGGGGCCTCGGGAAAAACTGTTTTTT. This sequence encodes CASSLGRGPREKLFF.

This clone showed up just once. The chain employs TRBV30 and TRBJ2-7; the D gene is possibly TRBD2 (6 bases). The CDR3 totals 15 residues. Germline CDR1 is GTSNPN and CDR2 is SVGIG (reference sequence). Trimming stripped 0 bases from V and 5 bases from J, with 17 bases between. The CDR3 DNA follows: TGTGCCTGGAGTGTAAAGGGACTCCGGGTCCACGAGCAGTACTTC. It is translated as CAWSVKGLRVHEQYF.

The V call is TRBV13, the J call TRBJ1-1, with 8 bases matching TRBD1. Germline lookup yields CDR1 PRHDT and CDR2 FYEKMQ (reference sequence). The length of the CDR3 is 15 residues. V dropped 5 bases and J dropped 5; count of bases not matched to a gene: 10. CDR3 sequence reads: CASSPWTGRGTEAFF. The CDR3 region has the DNA TGTGCCAGCAGCCCGTGGACAGGGAGGGGGACTGAAGCTTTCTTT.

The rearrangement links TRBV29-1 to TRBJ2-1; 12 nucleotides line up with TRBD2. There are 13 residues in the CDR3. Unmatched junction bases numbered 6, after V lost 8 bases and J lost 7 bases. CDR1 is SQVTM and CDR2 is ANQGSEA in the germline V gene. The CDR3 DNA sequence: TGCAGCTGGACTAGCGGGATGAGGAATGAGCAGTTCTTC. This translates into CSWTSGMRNEQFF.

This chain connects TRBV11-2 to TRBJ2-5; 10 nucleotides agree with TRBD1. The J call may be in error: the DNA end matches TRBJ2-7 better. CDR1 and CDR2 from the germline V gene are SGHAT and FQNNGV. The CDR3 loop spans 15 amino acids. The CDR3 protein is CASSAIRDRGNEQYF. CDR3 nucleotides: TGTGCCAGCAGCGCCATCAGGGACAGGGGTAACGAGCAGTACTTC.

The chain joins TRBV19 to TRBJ2-4; a possible D gene is TRBD1 (5 bases). Germline CDR1 LNHDA, CDR2 SQIVND (reference sequence). The CDR3 totals 13 residues. The germline V and J ends were trimmed by 3 bases and 6 bases, with 9 bases remaining between them. The CDR3 reads CASSIRERNIQYF. CDR3 nucleotide sequence: TGTGCCAGTAGTATCAGGGAAAGAAACATTCAGTACTTC.

This clone was seen a single time. DNA of the CDR3: TGCAGCGTCCACAGGGTTCAGGGCAATGAGCAGTTCTTC. It translates to CSVHRVQGNEQFF. The chain is built from TRBV29-1 and TRBJ2-1; D is perhaps TRBD1 (6 bases). Germline values: CDR1 SQVTM, CDR2 ANQGSEA. The CDR3 sequence is 13 residues long. Trimming stripped 6 bases from V and 6 bases from J, with 15 bases between.

This chain links TRBV5-1 with TRBJ1-2, with D possibly matching TRBD1 (6 bases). V was shortened by 3 bases and J by 3 bases, with 9 bases between the two germline ends. This CDR3 is 13 amino acids long. The V gene's germline CDR1 is SGHRS and CDR2 YFSETQ. The DNA for the CDR3 is TGCGCCAGCAGCTACAGGGTGGACTATGGCTACACCTTC. Translating it yields CASSYRVDYGYTF.

This clone was counted only a few times. J is TRBJ1-5 and V is TRBV9; 9 nucleotides align to TRBD1. From germline, CDR1 is SGDLS and CDR2 YYNGEE. V was clipped by 7 bases and J by 6 bases; unmatched bases: 8. The CDR3 length is 14 residues. CDR3 amino acids: CASGRDRDSQPQHF. The CDR3 DNA follows: TGTGCCAGCGGACGGGACAGGGACTCTCAGCCCCAGCATTTT.

In its sample, this clone was seen once. This chain uses TRBV12-5 with TRBJ2-3; maybe TRBD2 (6 bases). The germline V gene has CDR1 LGHNT and CDR2 FRNRAP. CDR3 length: 14 residues. The germline V and J ends were trimmed by 3 bases and 0 bases, with 7 bases remaining between them. CDR3 protein: CASGFGTSTDTQYF. CDR3 coding DNA: TGTGCTAGTGGTTTCGGGACTAGCACAGATACGCAGTATTTT.

The CDR3 DNA is TGTGCCAGCAGCTATCCGGAGGGGCACAATGAGCAGTTCTTC. Protein product: CASSYPEGHNEQFF. This chain links TRBV28 with TRBJ2-1; possibly TRBD2 for D (6 bases). Germline CDR1 reads MDHEN; CDR2 reads SYDVKM. This CDR3 comprises 14 residues. Deletions cut 6 bases from V and 5 bases from J, with 14 bases between. Together with reference TRBV28 and TRBJ2-1, the CDR3 gives the full variable domain: DVKVTQSSRYLVKRTGEKVFLECVQDMDHENMFWYRQDPGLGLRLIYFSYDVKMKEKGDIPEGYSVSREKKERFSLILESASTNQTSMYLCASSYPEGHNEQFFGPGTRLTVL.

This clone was observed once. The chain links TRBV10-2 to TRBJ2-5; 7 nucleotides match TRBD1. The end of the DNA aligns better with TRBJ2-7, so the J call may be wrong. Germline CDR1 is WSHSY and CDR2 is SAAADI. CDR3 length: 13 amino acids. The CDR3 DNA reads TGCGCCAGCACACCGGGACAGCCCTACGAGCAGTACTTC. It translates to CASTPGQPYEQYF.

This clone was counted once. The gene calls are TRBV27 and TRBJ2-1; the D gene is possibly TRBD1 (6 bases). V shed 5 bases and J shed 8 bases, with 16 bases lying between them. CDR1 is MNHEY and CDR2 is SMNVEV in the germline V gene (reference sequence). The CDR3 loop spans 14 amino acids. The DNA of the CDR3 is TGTGCCAGCAGTCTACAGGGTTCCTATCATGAGCAGTTCTTC. Translating gives CASSLQGSYHEQFF.

This chain joins TRBV6-5 and TRBJ1-4; 9 positions agree with TRBD1. The germline V gene encodes CDR1 MNHEY and CDR2 SVGAGI. The CDR3 extends over 15 amino acids. V was clipped by 0 bases and J by 5 bases; unmatched bases: 1. In nucleotides, the CDR3 is TGTGCCAGCAGTTACTCCGGGACAGGGAATGAAAAACTGTTTTTT. Its protein is CASSYSGTGNEKLFF.

In its sample, this clone was seen a few times. CDR3: CASSPRTGGNTEAFF. CDR3 in DNA: TGTGCCAGCAGTCCCCGGACAGGGGGGAACACTGAAGCTTTCTTT. The chain has TRBV27 and TRBJ1-1; 10 bases are shared with TRBD1. The CDR3 length is 15 residues. Germline CDR1 and CDR2: MNHEY and SMNVEV (reference sequence). V was pared by 5 bases and J by 1 base, with 4 bases of the junction left unmatched.

The chain uses TRBV5-1 and TRBJ1-2; 7 bases align to TRBD1. There are 17 residues in the CDR3. J gave up 5 bases and V 4 bases, and 17 bases lay outside the gene matches. CDR1 is SGHRS, CDR2 YFSETQ, per germline. The CDR3 DNA is TGCGCCAGCAGCGCGGCATCAGGGGGTACTTCGCCTTATGGCTACACCTTC. Amino acid sequence: CASSAASGGTSPYGYTF.

The rearrangement uses TRBV12-5 and TRBJ1-5; D possibly corresponds to TRBD1 (6 bases). Germline CDR1 reads LGHNT; CDR2 reads FRNRAP. This CDR3 region has 14 residues. V lost 10 bases to trimming and J lost 4 bases, with 17 bases between them. CDR3 coding DNA: TGTGCTACCTTACCAGGGGCCGCAAATCAGCCCCAGCATTTT. Encoded protein: CATLPGAANQPQHF.

The genes are TRBV14 and TRBJ2-1, with 9 bases that match TRBD2. CDR3 length: 14 amino acids. Germline CDR1 reads SGHDN; CDR2 reads FVKESK. The J segment lost 9 bases and the V segment lost 2 bases, leaving 5 bases of the junction unmatched. Here the CDR3 reads CASSQPYSGSEQFF. CDR3 nucleotides: TGTGCCAGCAGCCAACCCTATAGCGGGAGTGAGCAGTTCTTC.

The chain links TRBV25-1 to TRBJ1-2, with D uncertain. Trimming took off 2 bases at V and 0 bases at J, with 10 bases between the two ends. The germline CDR1 and CDR2 sequences are MGHDK and SYGVNS. The length of the CDR3 is 15 residues. CDR3 sequence reads: CASSERTLANYGYTF. DNA of the CDR3: TGTGCCAGCAGTGAACGGACTCTCGCTAACTATGGCTACACCTTC.

The chain links TRBV5-6 to TRBJ1-5; 8 bases line up with TRBD1. Germline lookup yields CDR1 SGHDT and CDR2 YYEEEE. The J segment lost 0 bases and the V segment lost 4 bases, leaving 9 bases of the junction unmatched. The CDR3 loop spans 17 amino acids. The chain's CDR3 is CASSRGDRRYSNQPQHF. CDR3 bases: TGTGCCAGCAGCCGCGGGGACAGGCGTTATAGCAATCAGCCCCAGCATTTT.

The chain carries TRBV6-5 and TRBJ1-1, with TRBD1 identical over 9 bases. Germline V lookup: CDR1 MNHEY, CDR2 SVGAGI. J lost 4 bases, V lost 2 bases, and 8 bases had no gene match. The CDR3 is 16 residues long. The CDR3 spells CASSYIVQGAVTEAFF. The DNA for the CDR3 is TGTGCCAGCAGTTACATAGTACAGGGGGCCGTCACTGAAGCTTTCTTT.

This chain connects TRBV5-1 to TRBJ2-7; D remains ambiguous. The CDR3 contains 13 residues. V was shortened by 0 bases and J by 0 bases, with 4 bases between the two germline ends. The germline CDR1 and CDR2 sequences are SGHRS and YFSETQ. In nucleotides, the CDR3 is TGCGCCAGCAGCTTGGAGAGCTCCTACGAGCAGTACTTC. It yields the protein CASSLESSYEQYF.

The chain is built from TRBV9 and TRBJ2-5; 8 positions match TRBD2. The V gene's germline CDR1 is SGDLS and CDR2 YYNGEE. The CDR3 is made up of 14 amino acids. Trimming cost V 4 bases and J 3 bases; bases outside gene matches: 5. Here the CDR3 reads CASSPPGLEETQYF. CDR3 nucleotides: TGTGCCAGCAGCCCCCCGGGACTAGAAGAGACCCAGTACTTC. The whole variable domain, filled in from reference TRBV9 and TRBJ2-5, reads DSGVTQTPKHLITATGQRVTLRCSPRSGDLSVYWYQQSLDQGLQFLIQYYNGEERAKGNILERFSAQQFPDLHSELNLSSLELGDSALYFCASSPPGLEETQYFGPGTRLLVL.

This clone was seen once. The V gene is TRBV4-2, the J gene TRBJ2-3; 9 positions match TRBD2. The V segment lost 8 bases and the J segment 4 bases; nucleotides outside the gene matches: 4. The CDR3 has 13 residues. Germline V lookup: CDR1 LGHNA, CDR2 YNFKEQ. The CDR3 sequence: CASGREGADTQYF. The DNA for the CDR3 is TGTGCCAGCGGGCGGGAGGGTGCAGATACGCAGTATTTT.

The V gene is TRBV7-3, the J gene TRBJ2-1; 10 nucleotides line up with TRBD2. Losses at the gene ends were 4 bases for V and 10 bases for J; bases not matched to a gene: 13. This CDR3 comprises 16 residues. In germline, CDR1 is SGHTA, CDR2 FQGTGA. CDR3 in amino acids: CASSSREREGRGEQFF. The CDR3 DNA reads TGTGCCAGCAGCTCGAGGGAGCGGGAGGGCCGAGGAGAGCAGTTCTTC.

V and J are TRBV7-2 and TRBJ1-1; maybe TRBD1 (6 bases). Germline CDR1 SGHTA, CDR2 FQGNSA. V lost 1 base to trimming and J lost 6 bases, with 15 bases between them. This CDR3 has 15 amino acids. The DNA for the CDR3 is TGTGCCAGCAGCTTAGAAGAGACAGGATGGTCTGAAGCTTTCTTT. Translated: CASSLEETGWSEAFF.